The next 22 T cell receptor beta chains were all read from a single sample in a study of T cell repertoires in cytomegalovirus infection. TCRdb called the reads again in MiXCR, with one record for every CDR3 protein. The table shows approximately 630,000 distinct CDR3 sequences, with 20% to 25% occurring only once. Input material: CD8+ T cells from PBMCs. The source of these receptors is a human donor in good health (CMV status not recorded). Some clones in this sample may be carry-over from other donors' samples.

In its sample, this clonotype was seen a few times. The V call is TRBV7-4, the J call TRBJ2-7; a possible D gene is TRBD1 (6 bases). Germline loops: CDR1 SGHVT, CDR2 SQSDAQ. Trimming took off 0 bases at V and 3 bases at J, with 12 bases between the two ends. The CDR3 extends over 15 amino acids. CDR3 sequence reads: CASSLAQDRGYEQYF. The CDR3 region has the DNA TGTGCCAGCAGCTTAGCCCAGGACAGAGGCTACGAGCAGTACTTC.

J is TRBJ2-2 and V is TRBV19; 7 bases are shared with TRBD1. The CDR3 contains 19 residues. V dropped 10 bases and J dropped 4; count of bases not matched to a gene: 24. Germline CDR1 and CDR2: LNHDA and SQIVND (reference sequence). DNA of the CDR3: TGTGCCACCCCCTTCCGGGACAGTACTACTACGGGTTCCACCGGGGAGCTGTTTTTT. It yields the protein CATPFRDSTTTGSTGELFF.

The chain links TRBV10-3 to TRBJ2-6; TRBD1 agrees at 7 bases. V lost 0 bases, J lost 0 bases, and 5 bases stayed unmatched. The CDR3 runs to 18 residues. Germline assignment: CDR1 ENHRY and CDR2 SYGVKD. The CDR3 DNA sequence: TGTGCCATCAGTGAGTCCGGGACAGATTTCTCTGGGGCCAACGTCCTGACTTTC. It is translated as CAISESGTDFSGANVLTF.

This clonotype appeared many times. In DNA form, the CDR3 reads TGTGCCAGTAGTATAAGACTCCTGGGAGGACCTTCCACAGATACGCAGTATTTT. Its translation is CASSIRLLGGPSTDTQYF. The rearrangement uses TRBV19 and TRBJ2-3; perhaps TRBD2 as D (6 bases). The germline gives CDR1 LNHDA, CDR2 SQIVND (reference sequence). Deletions cut 2 bases from V and 2 bases from J, with 20 bases between. The CDR3 length is 18 residues.

This clonotype appeared once. Being one base from a much bigger clone, this may be a read error. This chain joins TRBV7-6 and TRBJ2-2, with 8 nucleotides matching TRBD1. Germline values: CDR1 SGHVS, CDR2 FNYEAQ. The CDR3 is 15 residues long. The DNA of the CDR3 is TGTGCCAGCAGCCCACAGGGGGGCGACACCAGGGAGCTGTTTTTT. This gives the protein CASSPQGGDTRELFF.

CDR3 nucleotide sequence: TGTGCCAGCACCTGGGGCGGGGGGGGCTCCTACGAGCAGTACGTC. Its translation: CASTWGGGGSYEQYV. V gene TRBV28 combines with J gene TRBJ2-7, with TRBD2 identical over 9 bases. The CDR3 loop spans 15 amino acids. Germline V lookup: CDR1 MDHEN, CDR2 SYDVKM. The trim removed 7 bases at V and 0 bases at J, leaving 7 bases unmatched.

This sequence joins TRBV10-3 and TRBJ2-7; a weak D match, TRBD1 (6 bases). Germline values: CDR1 ENHRY, CDR2 SYGVKD. Trimming took off 2 bases at V and 2 bases at J, with 13 bases between the two ends. The CDR3 has 15 amino acids. CDR3 sequence: CAISEQDRSAYEQYF. The CDR3 coding sequence is TGTGCCATCAGTGAGCAAGACAGGAGTGCCTACGAGCAGTACTTC.

This clonotype was picked up a small number of times. The rearrangement links TRBV7-2 to TRBJ1-1; D is unclear. Germline lookup yields CDR1 SGHTA and CDR2 FQGNSA. CDR3 length equals 14 residues. Trimming shortened V by 3 bases and J by 7 bases, and 15 bases separated the two germline ends. CDR3 DNA sequence: TGTGCCAGCAGCTTTAGGGCTGAAAGACATGAAGCTTTCTTT. This encodes CASSFRAERHEAFF.

The chain links TRBV7-9 to TRBJ1-2; the D is unclear. CDR1 SEHNR and CDR2 FQNEAQ come from the germline V gene (reference sequence). The CDR3 covers 16 residues. The V end lost 5 bases, the J end lost 0 bases, and 16 bases lay between the germline ends. The CDR3 DNA reads TGTGCCAGCAGCCAAAACACCGGTGCGACTAACTATGGCTACACCTTC. It specifies CASSQNTGATNYGYTF.

This clonotype occurred many times. The chain joins TRBV28 to TRBJ1-5; a weak D match, TRBD1 (6 bases). The CDR3 loop spans 14 amino acids. Germline V gene sequence: CDR1 MDHEN, CDR2 SYDVKM. V lost 7 bases and J lost 0, with 10 bases in between. CDR3: CASMGTFSNQPQHF. The CDR3 nucleotides are TGTGCCAGCATGGGGACATTTAGCAATCAGCCCCAGCATTTT.

This clonotype was recorded a few times. The chain has TRBV29-1 and TRBJ2-1; TRBD1 is a possible D gene (5 bases). This CDR3 region has 13 residues. The V and J ends lost 1 base and 9 bases respectively, with 13 bases between them. CDR1 and CDR2 from the germline V gene are SQVTM and ANQGSEA. CDR3: CSVEVQTGPEQFF. The CDR3 region has the DNA TGCAGCGTTGAAGTACAAACAGGTCCTGAGCAGTTCTTC.

This clonotype was picked up many times. This chain links TRBV28 with TRBJ1-5; 7 nucleotides line up with TRBD1. Germline values: CDR1 MDHEN, CDR2 SYDVKM. J lost 5 bases, V lost 5 bases, and 3 bases had no gene match. CDR3 length: 13 residues. CDR3 amino acids: CASSLTGDQPQHF. CDR3 DNA: TGTGCCAGCAGTCTAACAGGGGATCAGCCCCAGCATTTT. Drawing the rest from reference TRBV28 and TRBJ1-5, the complete variable domain is DVKVTQSSRYLVKRTGEKVFLECVQDMDHENMFWYRQDPGLGLRLIYFSYDVKMKEKGDIPEGYSVSREKKERFSLILESASTNQTSMYLCASSLTGDQPQHFGDGTRLSIL.

In regard to this clonotype: A clone one base away is much larger, so this may be a read error. V gene TRBV2 combines with J gene TRBJ2-1; 9 positions agree with TRBD1. CDR1 is SNHLY and CDR2 is FYNNEI in the germline V gene. The CDR3 consists of 14 residues. The CDR3 region has the DNA TGTGCCAGCAGACCGGGACAGGGCTCAAATGTGCAGTTCTTC. Translation: CASRPGQGSNVQFF. Full variable domain (missing parts from reference TRBV2 and TRBJ2-1): EPEVTQTPSHQVTQMGQEVILRCVPISNHLYFYWYRQILGQKVEFLVSFYNNEISEKSEIFDDQFSVERPDGSNFTLKIRSTKLEDSAMYFCASRPGQGSNVQFFGPGTRLTVL.

The gene calls are TRBV28 and TRBJ2-1; TRBD1 matches at 9 bases. Germline-derived CDR1 and CDR2 are MDHEN and SYDVKM. Losses at the gene ends were 4 bases for V and 9 bases for J; bases not matched to a gene: 13. The CDR3 sequence is 16 residues long. The CDR3 loop is CASSSPGGQGQVEQFF. CDR3 in DNA: TGTGCCAGCAGTTCCCCCGGGGGACAGGGTCAAGTTGAGCAGTTCTTC.

This clonotype was counted ten times or more. V gene TRBV7-6 combines with J gene TRBJ1-2, with a possible D match to TRBD1 (5 bases). V gave up 10 bases and J gave up 5 bases, with 17 bases separating them. The CDR3 runs to 13 residues. Germline V gene data show CDR1 as SGHVS and CDR2 as FNYEAQ. The CDR3 sequence is CATSSQRQYGYTF. For the CDR3, the DNA is TGTGCCACTTCCAGCCAGAGACAGTATGGCTACACCTTC.

This clonotype occurred many times. This sequence joins TRBV7-2 and TRBJ2-7; unclear D gene. This CDR3 has 15 amino acids. Trimming took off 1 base at V and 0 bases at J, with 10 bases between the two ends. CDR1 SGHTA and CDR2 FQGNSA come from the germline V gene. The DNA of the CDR3 is TGTGCCAGCAGCTTAGAGGCAGGCAGCTCCTACGAGCAGTACTTC. Residues: CASSLEAGSSYEQYF.

The V gene is TRBV20-1, the J gene TRBJ2-3; D tentatively fits TRBD1 or TRBD2 (5 bases each). The CDR3 sequence is 15 residues long. Trimming pared 6 bases from V and 4 bases from J, leaving 20 bases between. Germline values: CDR1 DFQATT, CDR2 SNEGSKA (reference sequence). The CDR3 coding sequence is TGCAGTGCACCCGGGGACGGAGCTTATGCAGATACGCAGTATTTT. Translating gives CSAPGDGAYADTQYF.

This clonotype was picked up many times. The chain has TRBV7-2 and TRBJ2-1, with 8 bases aligning to TRBD2. V was pared by 3 bases and J by 4 bases, with 2 bases of the junction left unmatched. Germline values: CDR1 SGHTA, CDR2 FQGNSA. The CDR3 sequence is 14 residues long. CDR3 region: CASSLGGGYNEQFF. The DNA for the CDR3 is TGTGCCAGCAGCTTGGGCGGGGGGTACAATGAGCAGTTCTTC.

This clonotype was seen ten or more times. The V and J genes are TRBV7-2 and TRBJ2-2; D unclear. The CDR3 runs to 13 residues. V lost 1 base and J lost 6, with 6 bases in between. Germline V gives CDR1 SGHTA, CDR2 FQGNSA. The CDR3 region is CASSLVSAGELFF. The CDR3 nucleotides read TGTGCCAGCAGCTTAGTCAGTGCCGGGGAGCTGTTTTTT.

The chain couples TRBV25-1 to TRBJ1-3; D perhaps matches TRBD1 (6 bases). With 2 bases removed from V and 0 bases from J, the gap between germline ends came to 11 bases. There are 16 residues in the CDR3. Germline assignment: CDR1 MGHDK and CDR2 SYGVNS. For the CDR3, the DNA is TGTGCCAGCAGTGAACCGGACAGAACCTCTGGAAACACCATATATTTT. It is translated as CASSEPDRTSGNTIYF.

This clonotype has more than one count but fewer than ten. CDR3 nucleotide sequence: TGTGCCAGCAGTCTCTCCCCGGGACAGGGGCACAATGAGCAGTTCTTC. Protein: CASSLSPGQGHNEQFF. The chain combines TRBV14 with TRBJ2-1, with 10 bases aligning to TRBD1. Germline V lookup: CDR1 SGHDN, CDR2 FVKESK. V shed 6 bases, J shed 5 bases, and the junction held 10 bases outside the gene matches. The CDR3 sequence is 16 residues long.

This clonotype was recorded many times. CDR3: CASSLGSPDTQYF. CDR3 DNA sequence: TGTGCCAGCAGCTTAGGGTCACCAGATACGCAGTATTTT. V and J are TRBV27 and TRBJ2-3; D is ambiguous. The ends were cut back, 6 bases at V and 4 bases at J, with 11 bases in the middle. The CDR3 spans 13 residues. Germline values: CDR1 MNHEY, CDR2 SMNVEV (reference sequence).